This T cell receptor (beta chain) was found in a study of shared clonotypes between healthy human individuals. About this clone: What it binds is unknown.

The naive CD8 subset, CD45RO-negative cells positively selected for CCR7, excluded terminally differentiated effector memory CD45RA+ cells. Sequenced by immunoSEQ multiplex PCR; TCRdb stores in-frame clones only, minus some. The repertoire includes about 590,000 clones, roughly 95% of them detected once, and 0.11% sits in the top ten. Findings and limits, study-wide: A reduction in generation probabilities was seen for non-shared clonotypes relative to those shared by all four donors.

CDR1 and CDR2 from the germline V gene are LNHNV and YYDKDF (reference sequence). With 4 bases removed from V and 4 bases from J, the gap between germline ends came to 21 bases. The CDR3 is 17 residues long. V gene TRBV15 combines with J gene TRBJ2-3, with D perhaps TRBD2 (5 bases). The clonotype was recovered from a woman aged 30 to 39 in good health. The sample consisted of naive CD8+ T cells sorted from blood. The CDR3 spells CATSTDLLGGLADTQYF. In DNA form, the CDR3 reads TGTGCCACCAGCACCGATTTGTTGGGCGGGTTGGCAGATACGCAGTATTTT.